This TCR beta chain was profiled in a study of T cells in Graves' hyperthyroidism and ophthalmopathy. The CDR3 length is 17 residues. CDR1 MNHEY and CDR2 SVGAGI come from the germline V gene. The V and J ends lost 4 bases and 3 bases, in that order; junction bases with no gene match: 8. In this sample, this clonotype turned up many times. TCR beta CDR3 regions were amplified from RNA transcripts. RT-PCR in the first round (using the HTBI primer set) targeted the TCR CDR3. MiXCR was run by TCRdb on the multiplex PCR reads, yielding one entry per CDR3 protein. The data hold hundreds of thousands of distinct CDR3 sequences, with 14% to 15% observed a single time. Graves' hyperthyroidism qualified as stable when ophthalmopathy did not progress within 18 months. The study left out patients who had uncontrolled infection, other autoimmune disease, pregnancy or lactation.

The sequenced sample consisted of blood. V usage is TRBV6-5 and J usage is TRBJ2-3; 12 nucleotides agree with TRBD2. The TCR was taken from a woman aged 25 to 39 with Graves' hyperthyroidism. The CDR3 spells CASSFVLAGGRTDTQYF. The CDR3, as DNA: TGTGCCAGCAGTTTCGTACTAGCGGGAGGAAGGACAGATACGCAGTATTTT.